This TCR beta chain was recorded in a study of cytomegalovirus exposure and HLA in healthy donors. Sequencing used immunoSEQ multiplex PCR; TCRdb keeps in-frame clones, though not all of them. There are some 130,000 clones in the sample; roughly 87% occur only once, and 0.95% to 1.5% lies in the top ten. Trimming removed 6 bases from V and 1 base from J, with 10 bases in between. The germline V gene has CDR1 LNHDA and CDR2 SQIVND (reference sequence). The CDR3 totals 14 residues. Specimen: PBMCs. The rearrangement links TRBV19 to TRBJ1-3; no firm D call. The source is a young woman in good health and CMV-seronegative. This chain's CDR3 is CASRGVSSGNTIYF. As DNA, the CDR3 is TGTGCCAGTAGGGGAGTTTCGTCTGGAAACACCATATATTTT.